A single sample is the source of the 31 T cell receptor beta chains below, sequenced in a study of CD8 T cells in ankylosing spondylitis. Overall study results and limits: What seemed typical of ankylosing spondylitis blood was a TCR beta motif built from about 8 highly homologous variants.

TCRdb independently ran MiXCR on the 5' RACE reads; one entry per CDR3 protein. Altogether about 200,000 distinct CDR3 sequences are present, around 6.6% being singletons, with the ten largest covering approximately 15%. For these TCRs, the target antigens are not known. The specimen was blood, either unsorted or a sorted T cell fraction (not recorded which). The origin of the receptors is a male donor with ankylosing spondylitis.

This clonotype was detected ten times or more. The CDR3 region is CASSRPGQNTEAFF. In nucleotides, the CDR3 is TGTGCCAGCAGCCGGCCGGGCCAGAACACTGAAGCTTTCTTT. V gene TRBV5-4 combines with J gene TRBJ1-1; D is unresolved. The CDR3 runs to 14 residues. Between the trimmed V and J ends, which lost 4 bases and 1 base, there was a span of 11 bases. Per the germline V gene, CDR1 is SGHNT and CDR2 is YYREEE (reference sequence).

A few counts support this clonotype. Since a much larger clone is just one base distant, this may be a read error. The chain is built from TRBV20-1 and TRBJ2-1; D tentatively reads TRBD1 or TRBD2 (5 bases each). CDR1 DFQATT and CDR2 SNEGSKA come from the germline V gene (reference sequence). This CDR3 has 17 amino acids. This CDR3 is CCARDLLGAISYNEQFF. The DNA for the CDR3 is TGCTGTGCTAGAGATCTACTAGGGGCGATCTCCTACAATGAGCAGTTCTTC.

This clonotype was picked up many times. This sequence joins TRBV20-1 and TRBJ1-2; possible D gene TRBD1, 6 bases. Trimming cost V 4 bases and J 3 bases, with 15 bases left between them. CDR1 is DFQATT and CDR2 is SNEGSKA in the germline V gene (reference sequence). The CDR3 extends over 14 amino acids. CDR3 in amino acids: CSANNREWDYGYTF. The CDR3 region has the DNA TGCAGTGCTAACAACAGGGAGTGGGACTATGGCTACACCTTC.

This clonotype occurred a few times. The CDR3 region is CASSQREEWNEQYF. The DNA of the CDR3 is TGTGCCAGCAGCCAGCGAGAGGAATGGAACGAGCAGTACTTC. V and J are TRBV11-2 and TRBJ2-7; D is undetermined. The CDR3 spans 14 residues. Germline assignment: CDR1 SGHAT and CDR2 FQNNGV. Trimming shortened V by 5 bases and J by 5 bases, and 16 bases separated the two germline ends.

Ten or more counts support this clonotype. The chain links TRBV29-1 to TRBJ2-5, with TRBD1 matching over 7 bases. Trimming at V came to 4 bases and at J to 13 bases, leaving 6 bases not matched to a gene. The CDR3 loop spans 10 amino acids. CDR1 is SQVTM, CDR2 ANQGSEA, per germline. Here the CDR3 DNA reads TGCAGCGTTGTAGGGGACAGCCTGTACTTC. Translation: CSVVGDSLYF. Full variable domain (remainder filled in from reference TRBV29-1 and TRBJ2-5): SAVISQKPSRDICQRGTSLTIQCQVDSQVTMMFWYRQQPGQSLTLIATANQGSEATYESGFVIDKFPISRPNLTFSTLTVSNMSPEDSSIYLCSVVGDSLYFGPGTRLLVL.

This clonotype has at least ten counts. The V and J genes are TRBV29-1 and TRBJ2-7; weak D call: TRBD1 (7 bases). This CDR3 contains 15 residues. Trimming took off 4 bases at V and 3 bases at J, with 19 bases between the two ends. Germline CDR1 is SQVTM and CDR2 is ANQGSEA. The CDR3 DNA is TGCAGCGTTGTGGGGGACAGCGGGCGAGGCTACGAGCAGTACTTC. Encoded protein: CSVVGDSGRGYEQYF.

This clonotype was seen at least ten times. The chain recombines TRBV7-6 with TRBJ2-2; D gene uncertain. The CDR3 length is 14 residues. V lost 6 bases, J lost 4 bases, and 12 bases lay in between. Per germline, CDR1 SGHVS and CDR2 FNYEAQ. The CDR3 region is CASSQGPSTGELFF. CDR3 DNA sequence: TGTGCCAGCAGTCAAGGGCCCAGCACCGGGGAGCTGTTTTTT.

This clonotype was observed at least ten times. This chain connects TRBV29-1 to TRBJ1-2; 12 positions match TRBD1. This CDR3 contains 13 residues. Germline CDR1 SQVTM, CDR2 ANQGSEA. Germline trimming cut 6 bases from V and 11 bases from J; bases unmatched to any gene: 10. Here the CDR3 reads CSVGTGGGVIYTF. The CDR3, as DNA: TGCAGCGTCGGGACAGGGGGCGGTGTTATATACACCTTC.

This clonotype was seen ten or more times. The V call is TRBV7-9, the J call TRBJ2-7; 7 bases are a match to TRBD1. V gave up 5 bases and J gave up 2 bases; unmatched junction bases: 6. Per germline, CDR1 SEHNR and CDR2 FQNEAQ (reference sequence). The CDR3 is 14 residues long. CDR3 residues: CASSDRDSPYEQYF. The CDR3, as DNA: TGTGCCAGCAGCGACCGGGACAGTCCCTACGAGCAGTACTTC. The complete variable domain, with remaining parts taken from reference TRBV7-9 and TRBJ2-7, reads DTGVSQNPRHKITKRGQNVTFRCDPISEHNRLYWYRQTLGQGPEFLTYFQNEAQLEKSRLLSDRFSAERPKGSFSTLEIQRTEQGDSAMYLCASSDRDSPYEQYFGPGTRLTVT.

This clonotype was detected many times. The chain joins TRBV25-1 to TRBJ2-1; no clear D. This CDR3 comprises 13 residues. Deletions cut 7 bases from V and 7 bases from J, with 14 bases between. From germline, CDR1 is MGHDK and CDR2 SYGVNS. The CDR3 sequence is CASNQWMGNEQFF. The CDR3 DNA reads TGTGCCAGCAATCAGTGGATGGGGAATGAGCAGTTCTTC.

This clonotype has at least ten counts. The chain carries TRBV14 and TRBJ2-5; TRBD1 agrees at 9 bases. This CDR3 spans 15 amino acids. CDR1 SGHDN and CDR2 FVKESK come from the germline V gene. The junction had 6 bases not matched to a gene; V was cut back by 4 bases and J by 3 bases. The CDR3 is CASSLPGQGKETQYF. Written as DNA, the CDR3 is TGTGCCAGCAGCCTTCCGGGACAGGGAAAAGAGACCCAGTACTTC.

This clonotype was seen at least ten times. The rearrangement uses TRBV25-1 and TRBJ2-1; either TRBD1 or TRBD2 may fit D (5 bases each). In germline, CDR1 is MGHDK, CDR2 SYGVNS. V dropped 1 base and J dropped 9 bases, with 10 bases sitting between them. There are 13 residues in the CDR3. CDR3 residues: CASSEFGGSEQFF. CDR3 sequence (DNA): TGTGCCAGCAGTGAATTTGGGGGATCTGAGCAGTTCTTC.

This clonotype was seen more than once but under ten times. This rearrangement joins TRBV27 to TRBJ1-2; D gene uncertain. Trimming took off 8 bases at V and 0 bases at J, with 13 bases between the two ends. CDR3 size: 14 residues. Germline V lookup: CDR1 MNHEY, CDR2 SMNVEV (reference sequence). The CDR3 protein is CASAPTGANYGYTF. CDR3 DNA sequence: TGTGCCAGCGCCCCCACGGGAGCTAACTATGGCTACACCTTC.

This clonotype was recorded many times. J is TRBJ1-5 and V is TRBV28; 7 bases match TRBD1. Trimming at V came to 6 bases and at J to 12 bases, leaving 14 bases not matched to a gene. CDR3 length equals 14 residues. Germline loops: CDR1 MDHEN, CDR2 SYDVKM. The CDR3 nucleotides are TGTGCCAGCAGCCAGACAGGGCTAAATCAGTGCCAGCATTTT. As protein: CASSQTGLNQCQHF.

This clonotype appeared a few times. This chain joins TRBV7-8 and TRBJ2-3; 11 positions match TRBD2. The CDR3 is 16 amino acids. The ends lost 5 bases at V and 4 bases at J; junction bases unmatched: 8. In germline, CDR1 is SGHVS, CDR2 FQNEAQ. Here the CDR3 DNA reads TGTGCCAGCAGCATTCCACTAGCGGGAGTATCAGATACGCAGTATTTT. This gives the protein CASSIPLAGVSDTQYF. The variable domain in full, completed from reference TRBV7-8 and TRBJ2-3, reads GAGVSQSPRYKVAKRGQDVALRCDPISGHVSLFWYQQALGQGPEFLTYFQNEAQLDKSGLPSDRFFAERPEGSVSTLKIQRTQQEDSAVYLCASSIPLAGVSDTQYFGPGTRLTVL.

This clonotype came up a few times. The rearrangement joins TRBV4-2 to TRBJ2-2; 10 nucleotides match TRBD1. There are 15 residues in the CDR3. Germline lookup yields CDR1 LGHNA and CDR2 YNFKEQ. V was clipped by 4 bases and J by 3 bases; unmatched bases: 2. In nucleotides, the CDR3 is TGTGCCAGCAGCCGGGACAGGGGATACACCGGGGAGCTGTTTTTT. This sequence encodes CASSRDRGYTGELFF.

This chain joins TRBV13 and TRBJ2-2; D is ambiguous. Germline loops: CDR1 PRHDT, CDR2 FYEKMQ (reference sequence). Trimming took 3 bases from V and 2 from J, leaving 13 bases between them. The length of the CDR3 is 16 residues. CDR3 sequence reads: CASSFNLRRNTGELFF. The CDR3 DNA follows: TGTGCCAGCAGCTTCAATCTCAGGAGAAACACCGGGGAGCTGTTTTTT.

This clonotype was detected ten times or more. The gene calls are TRBV29-1 and TRBJ2-7, with 8 positions matching TRBD1. With V trimmed by 8 bases and J by 4 bases, 10 bases remained unmatched. CDR1 and CDR2 from the germline V gene are SQVTM and ANQGSEA. The CDR3 has 13 amino acids. This CDR3 reads CSFRQGNFYEQYF. The DNA for the CDR3 is TGCAGCTTCCGACAGGGGAACTTTTACGAGCAGTACTTC.

This clonotype was picked up many times. The chain couples TRBV7-2 to TRBJ2-5, with D possibly matching TRBD2 (6 bases). The CDR3 is 13 amino acids. V lost 3 bases and J lost 5, with 10 bases in between. From germline, CDR1 is SGHTA and CDR2 FQGNSA. CDR3: CASSFGGRETQYF. The DNA for the CDR3 is TGTGCCAGCAGCTTCGGGGGTCGGGAGACCCAGTACTTC. The full variable domain, rest sourced from reference TRBV7-2 and TRBJ2-5, is GAGVSQSPSNKVTEKGKDVELRCDPISGHTALYWYRQSLGQGLEFLIYFQGNSAPDKSGLPSDRFSAERTGGSVSTLTIQRTQQEDSAVYLCASSFGGRETQYFGPGTRLLVL.

A note on this clonotype: A much larger clonotype is one base distant, so this may be a read error. V gene TRBV28 combines with J gene TRBJ2-5; a weak D match, TRBD2 (6 bases). The CDR3 spans 13 residues. Germline V gives CDR1 MDHEN, CDR2 SYDVKM. CDR3 coding DNA: TGTGTCAGCAGTTTATTGGGGGGAGAGACCCAGTACTTC. Translating gives CVSSLLGGETQYF.

The rearrangement joins TRBV7-9 to TRBJ1-1, with D perhaps TRBD1 (5 bases). V lost 7 bases and J 8 bases, leaving 17 bases between the germline ends. Looked up from germline, CDR1 is SEHNR and CDR2 is FQNEAQ (reference sequence). This CDR3 region has 13 residues. The CDR3 loop reads CASTAGRAREAFF. For the CDR3, the DNA is TGTGCCAGCACCGCAGGGCGGGCCCGCGAAGCTTTCTTT.

This clonotype has more than one count but fewer than ten. The chain employs TRBV10-3 and TRBJ2-7; D ambiguous. With 3 bases removed from V and 1 base from J, the gap between germline ends came to 10 bases. CDR3 length equals 14 residues. Germline V lookup: CDR1 ENHRY, CDR2 SYGVKD. CDR3 sequence reads: CAISDGGPSYEQYF. As DNA, the CDR3 is TGTGCCATCAGTGATGGTGGGCCATCCTACGAGCAGTACTTC.

The V gene is TRBV27, the J gene TRBJ2-1; D call uncertain. The V end lost 0 bases, the J end lost 8 bases, and 14 bases lay between the germline ends. CDR1 and CDR2 (germline): MNHEY, SMNVEV (reference sequence). CDR3 size: 15 residues. Here the CDR3 reads CASSLSDPLSDEQFF. The CDR3 region has the DNA TGTGCCAGCAGTTTATCGGACCCCCTTTCCGATGAGCAGTTCTTC.

In its sample, this clonotype was seen a few times. The V and J genes are TRBV30 and TRBJ1-2; D is unclear. CDR3 length equals 11 residues. CDR1 is GTSNPN and CDR2 is SVGIG in the germline V gene (reference sequence). Between the trimmed V and J ends, which lost 4 bases and 5 bases, there was a span of 8 bases. The DNA for the CDR3 is TGTGCCTGGAAGCAGGCTTATGGCTACACCTTC. This codes for CAWKQAYGYTF. The full variable domain, completed using reference TRBV30 and TRBJ1-2, is SQTIHQWPATLVQPVGSPLSLECTVEGTSNPNLYWYRQAAGRGLQLLFYSVGIGQISSEVPQNLSASRPQDRQFILSSKKLLLSDSGFYLCAWKQAYGYTFGSGTRLTVV.

At least ten counts were recorded for this clonotype. CDR3 in amino acids: CASSPLGSRNEKLFF. DNA for the CDR3: TGTGCCAGCAGTCCATTGGGGAGTAGGAATGAAAAACTGTTTTTT. J is TRBJ1-4 and V is TRBV6-5, with D uncertain. The CDR3 extends over 15 amino acids. The V end was cut by 5 bases, the J end by 5 bases, with 15 bases between. Per germline, CDR1 MNHEY and CDR2 SVGAGI.

This clonotype was seen just once. A clone one base away is much larger, so this may be a read error. V gene TRBV4-3 combines with J gene TRBJ1-4; D is perhaps TRBD1 (6 bases). Trimming shortened V by 4 bases and J by 5 bases, and 17 bases separated the two germline ends. This CDR3 has 16 residues. Germline V gene lookup returns CDR1 LGHNA and CDR2 YSLEER. The CDR3 reads CASSRDGTGSNEKLFF. The CDR3 DNA follows: TGCGCCAGCAGCCGAGATGGTACAGGGTCGAATGAAAAACTGTTTTTT.

This clonotype was found many times. V usage is TRBV20-1 and J usage is TRBJ2-1, with D possibly being TRBD1 (5 bases). The CDR3 runs to 16 residues. In germline, CDR1 is DFQATT, CDR2 SNEGSKA (reference sequence). Trimming shortened V by 1 base and J by 1 base, and 14 bases separated the two germline ends. The CDR3 DNA reads as TGCAGTGCTAGAGGAAGGGGTGGGTTTTCCTACAATGAGCAGTTCTTC. Protein: CSARGRGGFSYNEQFF.

This clonotype was seen many times. The chain is built from TRBV27 and TRBJ2-7; no clear D gene. This CDR3 contains 10 residues. Between the trimmed V and J ends, which lost 8 bases and 2 bases, there was a span of 4 bases. Germline V gene sequence: CDR1 MNHEY, CDR2 SMNVEV (reference sequence). The CDR3 DNA sequence: TGTGCCAGCGGAACCTACGAGCAGTACTTC. Translating gives CASGTYEQYF.

The chain recombines TRBV20-1 with TRBJ2-7, with 7 positions matching TRBD2. J lost 6 bases, V lost 3 bases, and 14 bases had no gene match. Germline-derived CDR1 and CDR2 are DFQATT and SNEGSKA (reference sequence). The CDR3 covers 15 residues. CDR3 nucleotides: TGCAGTGCTAGGTTTAAGACTAGCAGGGACGGCGAGCAGTACTTC. This codes for CSARFKTSRDGEQYF.

The chain has TRBV5-1 and TRBJ2-3; TRBD2 agrees at 7 bases. The CDR3 has 19 residues. Germline V gene data show CDR1 as SGHRS and CDR2 as YFSETQ. J lost 1 base, V lost 0 bases, and 14 bases had no gene match. CDR3 DNA sequence: TGCGCCAGCAGCTTGGAAACGGGGGAGGGCCCGGACGGCACAGATACGCAGTATTTT. It specifies CASSLETGEGPDGTDTQYF.

This clonotype was detected ten times or more. The rearrangement uses TRBV27 and TRBJ2-1; perhaps D is TRBD1 or TRBD2 (5 bases each). The germline V gene encodes CDR1 MNHEY and CDR2 SMNVEV (reference sequence). CDR3 size: 13 residues. Trimming took 3 bases from V and 6 from J, leaving 9 bases between them. The CDR3 is CASSLPGSNEQFF. DNA of the CDR3: TGTGCCAGCAGTTTGCCAGGGAGCAATGAGCAGTTCTTC.